These 7 T cell receptor beta chains came from one sample sequenced in a study of blood T cells in healthy people across ages. Sample-barcoded 5' priming and a J-beta primer mix drove a second PCR of about 6 to 12 cycles. TCRdb fed the 5' RACE reads into MiXCR, producing one record per CDR3 protein. The data contain 1.2 million to 1.5 million distinct CDR3 sequences, approximately 42% of them singletons. Source material: blood. The receptors were gathered from a woman aged 18-29 years in good health.

The V gene is TRBV2, the J gene TRBJ2-1; 7 nucleotides agree with TRBD1. Germline CDR1 reads SNHLY; CDR2 reads FYNNEI. The CDR3 spans 13 residues. The junction had 4 bases not matched to a gene; V was cut back by 6 bases and J by 5 bases. CDR3 sequence (DNA): TGTGCCAGCAGATACGACAGGGACAATGAGCAGTTCTTC. It specifies CASRYDRDNEQFF.

The rearrangement links TRBV6-5 to TRBJ2-5; D might be TRBD1 (6 bases). The CDR3 consists of 15 residues. CDR1 MNHEY and CDR2 SVGAGI come from the germline V gene. The V and J ends lost 4 bases and 7 bases respectively, with 19 bases between them. The DNA for the CDR3 is TGTGCCAGCAGTTTCGCACTGGACAGTCGAGGGACCCAGTACTTC. It encodes CASSFALDSRGTQYF.

The genes are TRBV28 and TRBJ2-4; 7 bases align to TRBD1. The J call is uncertain, as TRBJ2-7 better fits the DNA end. Germline CDR1 and CDR2: MDHEN and SYDVKM. This CDR3 spans 15 amino acids. CDR3 region: CASSSTSTGSYEQYF. CDR3 sequence (DNA): TGTGCCAGCAGTTCTACATCGACAGGGTCCTACGAGCAGTACTTC.

This clonotype was seen ten or more times. J is TRBJ2-3 and V is TRBV9, with 7 bases lining up with TRBD1. This CDR3 spans 17 amino acids. Unmatched junction bases numbered 12, after V lost 4 bases and J lost 1 base. Looked up from germline, CDR1 is SGDLS and CDR2 is YYNGEE. The CDR3 reads CASSLRQGLGGTDTQYF. Here the CDR3 DNA reads TGTGCCAGCAGCCTAAGACAGGGCCTGGGGGGCACAGATACGCAGTATTTT.

This clonotype has just a few counts. This sequence joins TRBV6-1 and TRBJ1-5; possibly TRBD1 for D (5 bases). The CDR3 covers 15 residues. Germline-derived CDR1 and CDR2 are MNHNS and SASEGT. Trimming shortened V by 2 bases and J by 2 bases, and 10 bases separated the two germline ends. The CDR3 here is CASSEFRRGNQPQHF. CDR3 sequence (DNA): TGTGCCAGCAGTGAATTTCGCAGGGGCAATCAGCCCCAGCATTTT.

The V and J genes are TRBV4-2 and TRBJ2-5; 10 bases agree with TRBD2. The trim removed 1 base at V and 11 bases at J, leaving 19 bases unmatched. The CDR3 has 18 residues. Germline CDR1 reads LGHNA; CDR2 reads YNFKEQ. The DNA for the CDR3 is TGTGCCAGCAGCCAAGTTGGGTTCCCTAGCGGGGGTTCTTGGAAGCAGTACTTC. Residues: CASSQVGFPSGGSWKQYF.

This clonotype was detected a few times. This chain uses TRBV2 with TRBJ2-4, with TRBD2 as a possible D gene (6 bases). The CDR3 covers 11 residues. V was pared by 7 bases and J by 9 bases, with 10 bases between. Germline-derived CDR1 and CDR2 are SNHLY and FYNNEI. The CDR3 DNA sequence: TGTGCCAGCATCGGGGGAGGCATTCAGTACTTC. It specifies CASIGGGIQYF. Full variable domain (missing parts from reference TRBV2 and TRBJ2-4): EPEVTQTPSHQVTQMGQEVILRCVPISNHLYFYWYRQILGQKVEFLVSFYNNEISEKSEIFDDQFSVERPDGSNFTLKIRSTKLEDSAMYFCASIGGGIQYFGAGTRLSVL.